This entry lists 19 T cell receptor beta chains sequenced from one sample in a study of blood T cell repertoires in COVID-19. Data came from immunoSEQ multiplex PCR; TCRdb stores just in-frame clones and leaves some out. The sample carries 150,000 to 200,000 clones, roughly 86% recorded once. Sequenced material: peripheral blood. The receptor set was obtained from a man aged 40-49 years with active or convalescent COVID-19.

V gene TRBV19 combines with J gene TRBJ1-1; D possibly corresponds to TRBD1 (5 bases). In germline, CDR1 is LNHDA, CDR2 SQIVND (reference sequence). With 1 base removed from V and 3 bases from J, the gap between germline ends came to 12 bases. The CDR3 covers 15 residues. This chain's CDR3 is CASSIGRGTDTEAFF. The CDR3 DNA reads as TGTGCCAGTAGTATAGGGAGGGGTACGGACACTGAAGCTTTCTTT.

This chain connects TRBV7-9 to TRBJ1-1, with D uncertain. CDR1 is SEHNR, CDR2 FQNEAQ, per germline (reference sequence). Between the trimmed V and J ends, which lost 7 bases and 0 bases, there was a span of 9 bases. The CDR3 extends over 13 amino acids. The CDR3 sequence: CASISGMNTEAFF. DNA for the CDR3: TGTGCCAGCATTTCGGGGATGAACACTGAAGCTTTCTTT.

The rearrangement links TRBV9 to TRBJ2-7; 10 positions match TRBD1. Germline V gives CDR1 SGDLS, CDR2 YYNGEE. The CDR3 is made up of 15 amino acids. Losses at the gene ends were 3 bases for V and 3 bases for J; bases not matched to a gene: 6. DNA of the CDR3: TGTGCCAGCAGCGCCGGGACAGGGGAATACTACGAGCAGTACTTC. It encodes CASSAGTGEYYEQYF.

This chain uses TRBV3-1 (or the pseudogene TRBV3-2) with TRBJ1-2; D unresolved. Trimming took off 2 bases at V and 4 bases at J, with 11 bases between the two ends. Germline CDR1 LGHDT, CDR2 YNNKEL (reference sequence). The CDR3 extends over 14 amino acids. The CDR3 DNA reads TGTGCCAGCAGCCAACGGGAGAAGAGCTATGGCTACACCTTC. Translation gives CASSQREKSYGYTF.

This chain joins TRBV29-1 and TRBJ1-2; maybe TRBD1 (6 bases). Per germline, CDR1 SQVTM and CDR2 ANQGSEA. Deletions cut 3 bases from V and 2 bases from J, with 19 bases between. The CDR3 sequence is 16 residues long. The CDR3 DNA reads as TGCAGCGTTGAGGGGCGTCAGACAGGCTACAACTATGGCTACACCTTC. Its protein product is CSVEGRQTGYNYGYTF.

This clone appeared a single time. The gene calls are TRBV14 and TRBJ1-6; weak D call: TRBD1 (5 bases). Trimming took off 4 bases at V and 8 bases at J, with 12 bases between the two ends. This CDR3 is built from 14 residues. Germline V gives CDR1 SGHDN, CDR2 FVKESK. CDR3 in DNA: TGTGCCAGCAGCCTATGGACAACACATTCACCCCTCCACTTT. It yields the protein CASSLWTTHSPLHF.

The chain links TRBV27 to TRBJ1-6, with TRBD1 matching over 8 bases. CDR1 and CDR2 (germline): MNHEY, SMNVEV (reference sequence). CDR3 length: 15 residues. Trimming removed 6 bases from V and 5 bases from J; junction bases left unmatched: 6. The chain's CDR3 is CASRVQGADNSPLHF. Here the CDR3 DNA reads TGTGCCAGCAGGGTGCAGGGGGCCGATAATTCACCCCTCCACTTT.

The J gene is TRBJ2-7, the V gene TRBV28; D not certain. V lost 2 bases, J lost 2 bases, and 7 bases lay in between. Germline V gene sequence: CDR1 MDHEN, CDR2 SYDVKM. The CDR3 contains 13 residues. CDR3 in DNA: TGTGCCAGCAGTTTAAACAGCCCCTACGAGCAGTACTTC. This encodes CASSLNSPYEQYF.

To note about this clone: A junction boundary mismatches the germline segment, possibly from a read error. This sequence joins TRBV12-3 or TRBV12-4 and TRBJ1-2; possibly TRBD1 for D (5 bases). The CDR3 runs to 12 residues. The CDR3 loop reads CASTDGDYGYTF. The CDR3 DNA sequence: TGTGCCAGCACCGATGGGGACTATGGCTATACCTTC.

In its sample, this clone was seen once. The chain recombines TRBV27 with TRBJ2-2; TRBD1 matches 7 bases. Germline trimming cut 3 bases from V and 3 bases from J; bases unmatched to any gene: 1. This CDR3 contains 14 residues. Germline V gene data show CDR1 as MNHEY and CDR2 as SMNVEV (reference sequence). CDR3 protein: CASSLGQHTGELFF. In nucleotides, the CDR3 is TGTGCCAGCAGTTTGGGACAGCACACCGGGGAGCTGTTTTTT.

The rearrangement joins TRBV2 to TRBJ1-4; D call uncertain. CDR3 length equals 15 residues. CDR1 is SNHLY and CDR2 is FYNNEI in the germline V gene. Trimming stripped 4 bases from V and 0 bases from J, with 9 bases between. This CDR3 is CASSGGLSTNEKLFF. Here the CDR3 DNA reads TGTGCCAGCAGTGGAGGGTTATCAACTAATGAAAAACTGTTTTTT.

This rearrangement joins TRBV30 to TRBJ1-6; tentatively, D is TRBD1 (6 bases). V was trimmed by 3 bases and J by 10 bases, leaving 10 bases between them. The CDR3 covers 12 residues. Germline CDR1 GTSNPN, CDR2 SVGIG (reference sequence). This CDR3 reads CAWSRQESPLHF. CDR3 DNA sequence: TGTGCCTGGAGCCGACAGGAATCACCCCTCCACTTT.

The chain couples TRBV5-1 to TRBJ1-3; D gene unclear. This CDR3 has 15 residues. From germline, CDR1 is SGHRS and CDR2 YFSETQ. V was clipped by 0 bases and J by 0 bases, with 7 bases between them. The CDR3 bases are TGCGCCAGCAGCTTGGGCGGGCGCTCTGGAAACACCATATATTTT. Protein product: CASSLGGRSGNTIYF.

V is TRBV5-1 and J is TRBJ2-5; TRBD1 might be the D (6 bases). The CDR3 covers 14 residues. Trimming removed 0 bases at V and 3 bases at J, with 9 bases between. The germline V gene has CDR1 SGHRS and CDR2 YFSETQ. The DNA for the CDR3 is TGCGCCAGCAGCTTGGGGGACACTAAAGAGACCCAGTACTTC. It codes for CASSLGDTKETQYF.

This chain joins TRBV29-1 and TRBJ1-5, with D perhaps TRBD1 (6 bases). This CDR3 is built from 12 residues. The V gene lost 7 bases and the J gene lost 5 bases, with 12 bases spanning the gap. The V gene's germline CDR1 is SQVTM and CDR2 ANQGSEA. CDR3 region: CSAGARDQPQHF. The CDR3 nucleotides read TGCAGCGCGGGGGCCAGGGATCAGCCCCAGCATTTT. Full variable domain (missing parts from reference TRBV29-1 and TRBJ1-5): SAVISQKPSRDICQRGTSLTIQCQVDSQVTMMFWYRQQPGQSLTLIATANQGSEATYESGFVIDKFPISRPNLTFSTLTVSNMSPEDSSIYLCSAGARDQPQHFGDGTRLSIL.

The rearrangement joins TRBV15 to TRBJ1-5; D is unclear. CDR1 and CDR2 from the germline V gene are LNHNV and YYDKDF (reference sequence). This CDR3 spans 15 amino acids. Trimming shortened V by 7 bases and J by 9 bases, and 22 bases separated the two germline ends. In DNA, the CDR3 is TGTGCCACCAAAAGGGTAGGCCGGACTAATTTGCCCCAGCATTTT. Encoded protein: CATKRVGRTNLPQHF. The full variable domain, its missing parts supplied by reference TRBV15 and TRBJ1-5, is DAMVIQNPRYQVTQFGKPVTLSCSQTLNHNVMYWYQQKSSQAPKLLFHYYDKDFNNEADTPDNFQSRRPNTSFCFLDIRSPGLGDTAMYLCATKRVGRTNLPQHFGDGTRLSIL.

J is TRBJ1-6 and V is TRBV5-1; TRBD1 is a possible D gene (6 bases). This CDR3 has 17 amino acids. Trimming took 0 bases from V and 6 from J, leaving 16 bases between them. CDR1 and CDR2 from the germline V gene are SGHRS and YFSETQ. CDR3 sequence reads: CASSLDRVVGSNSPLHF. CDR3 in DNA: TGCGCCAGCAGCTTGGACAGGGTCGTGGGAAGTAATTCACCCCTCCACTTT. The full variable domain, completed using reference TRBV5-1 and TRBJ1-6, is KAGVTQTPRYLIKTRGQQVTLSCSPISGHRSVSWYQQTPGQGLQFLFEYFSETQRNKGNFPGRFSGRQFSNSRSEMNVSTLELGDSALYLCASSLDRVVGSNSPLHFGNGTRLTVT.

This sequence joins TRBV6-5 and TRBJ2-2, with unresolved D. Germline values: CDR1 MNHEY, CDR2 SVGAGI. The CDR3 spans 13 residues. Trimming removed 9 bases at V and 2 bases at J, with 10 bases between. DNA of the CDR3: TGTGCCAGTCGAATAGTAAACACCGGGGAGCTGTTTTTT. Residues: CASRIVNTGELFF.

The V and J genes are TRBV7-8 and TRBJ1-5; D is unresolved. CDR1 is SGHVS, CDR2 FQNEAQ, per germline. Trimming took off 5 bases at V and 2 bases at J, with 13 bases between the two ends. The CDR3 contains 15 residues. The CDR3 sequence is CASSRTRLGNQPQHF. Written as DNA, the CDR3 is TGTGCCAGCAGCAGAACACGTTTGGGCAATCAGCCCCAGCATTTT.